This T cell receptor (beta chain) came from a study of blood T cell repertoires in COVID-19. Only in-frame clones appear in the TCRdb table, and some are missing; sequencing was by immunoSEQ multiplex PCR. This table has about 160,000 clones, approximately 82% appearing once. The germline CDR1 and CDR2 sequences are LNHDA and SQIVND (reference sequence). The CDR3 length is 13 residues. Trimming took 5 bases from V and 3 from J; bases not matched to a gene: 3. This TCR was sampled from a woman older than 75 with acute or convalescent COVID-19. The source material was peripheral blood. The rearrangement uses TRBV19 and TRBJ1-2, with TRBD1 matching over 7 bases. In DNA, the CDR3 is TGTGCCAGTAGTTCCAGGGGGGACTATGGCTACACCTTC. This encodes CASSSRGDYGYTF.